This TCR beta chain was captured in a study of T cells in Graves' hyperthyroidism and ophthalmopathy. General study findings and limits: Ophthalmopathy was identified by the model a median around 6.3 months ahead of onset.

Ten or more counts support this clonotype. Its antigen is unidentified. The source material, RNA transcripts, was used to amplify TCR beta CDR3 regions. Primed by the HTBI set, a first-round RT-PCR was run on the TCR CDR3. TCRdb used MiXCR to reprocess the multiplex PCR reads, holding one entry per CDR3 protein. The repertoire holds more than 450,000 distinct CDR3 sequences, with about 14% as singletons. Germline V gene lookup returns CDR1 LGHDT and CDR2 YNNKEL (reference sequence). This CDR3 contains 13 residues. Trimming removed 4 bases at V and 4 bases at J, with 10 bases between. The chain recombines TRBV3-1 with TRBJ1-1; TRBD1 is a possible D gene (6 bases). The TCR originated in a woman in her forties with Graves' hyperthyroidism. The specimen sequenced was blood. CDR3 in amino acids: CASSPLTGTEAFF. The CDR3 DNA sequence: TGTGCCAGCAGCCCCTTGACAGGCACTGAAGCTTTCTTT. Looking up the rest from reference TRBV3-1 and TRBJ1-1 gives the full variable domain: DTAVSQTPKYLVTQMGNDKSIKCEQNLGHDTMYWYKQDSKKFLKIMFSYNNKELIINETVPNRFSPKSPDKAHLNLHINSLELGDSAVYFCASSPLTGTEAFFGQGTRLTVV.